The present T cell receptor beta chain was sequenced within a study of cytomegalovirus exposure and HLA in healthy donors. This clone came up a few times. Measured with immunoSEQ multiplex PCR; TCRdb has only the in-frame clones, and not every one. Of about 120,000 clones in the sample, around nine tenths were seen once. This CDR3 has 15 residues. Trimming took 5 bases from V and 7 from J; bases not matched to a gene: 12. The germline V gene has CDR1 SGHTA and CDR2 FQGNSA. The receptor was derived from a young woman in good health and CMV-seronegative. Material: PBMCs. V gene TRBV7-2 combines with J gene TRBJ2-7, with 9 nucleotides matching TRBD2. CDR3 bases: TGTGCCAGCAGCACTTTAGCGGGAGCCCCGGTAGAGCAGTACTTC. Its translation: CASSTLAGAPVEQYF. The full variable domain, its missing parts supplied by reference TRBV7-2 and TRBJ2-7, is GAGVSQSPSNKVTEKGKDVELRCDPISGHTALYWYRQSLGQGLEFLIYFQGNSAPDKSGLPSDRFSAERTGGSVSTLTIQRTQQEDSAVYLCASSTLAGAPVEQYFGPGTRLTVT.